Each of the 24 T cell receptor beta chains below was sequenced from the same sample in a study of control samples from healthy donors and cancer patients. Sequencing was performed with immunoSEQ multiplex PCR; in TCRdb, only in-frame clones are kept and a portion is missing. The sample has 180,000 or so clones, about 93% seen once. The sequencing input was blood. The receptors derive from an older woman in good health.

V gene TRBV12-5 combines with J gene TRBJ2-7; 7 bases line up with TRBD2. The V gene's germline CDR1 is LGHNT and CDR2 FRNRAP. Trimming took 4 bases from V and 7 from J; bases not matched to a gene: 4. The CDR3 covers 12 residues. The chain's CDR3 is CASGYRRGEQYF. CDR3 bases: TGTGCTAGTGGTTACAGGCGGGGGGAGCAGTACTTC. The variable domain in full, completed from reference TRBV12-5 and TRBJ2-7, reads DARVTQTPRHKVTEMGQEVTMRCQPILGHNTVFWYRQTMMQGLELLAYFRNRAPLDDSGMPKDRFSAEMPDATLATLKIQPSEPRDSAVYFCASGYRRGEQYFGPGTRLTVT.

The rearrangement joins TRBV11-2 to TRBJ1-6; 10 nucleotides line up with TRBD1. The V segment lost 1 base and the J segment 10 bases; nucleotides outside the gene matches: 7. The CDR3 contains 16 residues. The germline CDR1 and CDR2 sequences are SGHAT and FQNNGV. The CDR3 region is CASSLAWGGQGSPLHF. CDR3 DNA sequence: TGTGCCAGCAGCTTAGCCTGGGGGGGACAGGGGTCACCCCTCCACTTT.

The chain uses TRBV7-6 and TRBJ1-1, with TRBD1 as a possible D gene (6 bases). Germline V gene data show CDR1 as SGHVS and CDR2 as FNYEAQ. Deletions cut 5 bases from V and 1 base from J, with 11 bases between. The CDR3 is 14 amino acids. CDR3 DNA: TGTGCCAGCAGCCCGGGACACCAGAACACTGAAGCTTTCTTT. Translation: CASSPGHQNTEAFF.

The chain recombines TRBV7-9 with TRBJ1-5; possible D gene TRBD1, 5 bases. The CDR3 length is 17 residues. Germline assignment: CDR1 SEHNR and CDR2 FQNEAQ (reference sequence). V was pared by 0 bases and J by 0 bases, with 12 bases between. Here the CDR3 DNA reads TGTGCCAGCAGCTTAGCGCCTGACAGCTATAGCAATCAGCCCCAGCATTTT. Amino acid sequence: CASSLAPDSYSNQPQHF.

This clone was detected once. J is TRBJ1-2 and V is TRBV29-1; D is ambiguous. Deletions cut 7 bases from V and 2 bases from J, with 14 bases between. CDR1 and CDR2 (germline): SQVTM, ANQGSEA. This CDR3 has 13 residues. The CDR3 spells CSAPQAPNYGYTF. CDR3 DNA: TGCAGCGCGCCCCAAGCCCCAAACTATGGCTACACCTTC.

The chain combines TRBV19 with TRBJ1-2; D remains unclear. The CDR3 covers 14 residues. The ends were cut back, 6 bases at V and 4 bases at J, with 15 bases in the middle. Germline V gives CDR1 LNHDA, CDR2 SQIVND (reference sequence). The CDR3 region has the DNA TGTGCCAGTAGAACTGTGGTAACGGGCTATGGCTACACCTTC. It encodes CASRTVVTGYGYTF.

The chain recombines TRBV19 with TRBJ1-1; maybe TRBD1 (5 bases). Germline V gene data show CDR1 as LNHDA and CDR2 as SQIVND (reference sequence). The CDR3 runs to 13 residues. V was shortened by 5 bases and J by 4 bases, with 11 bases between the two germline ends. Written as DNA, the CDR3 is TGTGCCAGTAGTGTCCAGGGCGGCACTGAAGCTTTCTTT. It specifies CASSVQGGTEAFF.

This chain uses TRBV30 with TRBJ2-7, with 10 bases lining up with TRBD1. The length of the CDR3 is 15 residues. The germline CDR1 and CDR2 sequences are GTSNPN and SVGIG (reference sequence). V lost 0 bases to trimming and J lost 2 bases; unmatched junction nucleotides: 4. The CDR3 spells CAWSVHGQGAYEQYF. CDR3 sequence (DNA): TGTGCCTGGAGTGTACACGGACAGGGGGCCTACGAGCAGTACTTC.

Details on this clone: The same CDR3 is also encoded by other DNA sequences in this sample. V gene TRBV11-2 combines with J gene TRBJ2-2; the D is unclear. CDR3 length equals 13 residues. With 1 base removed from V and 4 bases from J, the gap between germline ends came to 4 bases. The V gene's germline CDR1 is SGHAT and CDR2 FQNNGV. In nucleotides, the CDR3 is TGTGCCAGCAGCTTAGGTGGCACCGGGGAGCTGTTTTTT. As protein: CASSLGGTGELFF. The full variable domain, completed using reference TRBV11-2 and TRBJ2-2, is EAGVAQSPRYKIIEKRQSVAFWCNPISGHATLYWYQQILGQGPKLLIQFQNNGVVDDSQLPKDRFSAERLKGVDSTLKIQPAKLEDSAVYLCASSLGGTGELFFGEGSRLTVL.

The chain couples TRBV6-5 to TRBJ2-3; D is perhaps TRBD1 (6 bases). V was shortened by 0 bases and J by 1 base, with 8 bases between the two germline ends. The CDR3 totals 15 residues. CDR1 is MNHEY, CDR2 SVGAGI, per germline. The CDR3 sequence: CASSYSGARTDTQYF. The CDR3 bases are TGTGCCAGCAGTTACTCGGGGGCGCGCACAGATACGCAGTATTTT.

The J gene is TRBJ1-5, the V gene TRBV5-1; 7 bases are a match to TRBD1. After removal of 0 bases from V and 4 bases from J, the junction contained 4 bases not matched to a gene. Germline CDR1 reads SGHRS; CDR2 reads YFSETQ. The CDR3 contains 15 residues. The CDR3 DNA reads as TGCGCCAGCAGCTTGGGTGACAGGGAGAATCAGCCCCAGCATTTT. Residues: CASSLGDRENQPQHF.

The gene calls are TRBV19 and TRBJ1-3; 8 bases agree with TRBD1. V shed 3 bases and J 0 bases; nucleotides not matched to a gene: 10. CDR1 and CDR2 (germline): LNHDA, SQIVND (reference sequence). The CDR3 length is 18 residues. The CDR3: CASSIWQGAANSGNTIYF. The DNA for the CDR3 is TGTGCCAGTAGTATTTGGCAGGGGGCCGCCAACTCTGGAAACACCATATATTTT. Supplemented by reference TRBV19 and TRBJ1-3, the full variable domain reads DGGITQSPKYLFRKEGQNVTLSCEQNLNHDAMYWYRQDPGQGLRLIYYSQIVNDFQKGDIAEGYSVSREKKESFPLTVTSAQKNPTAFYLCASSIWQGAANSGNTIYFGEGSWLTVV.

The rearrangement joins TRBV18 to TRBJ1-5; TRBD1 agrees at 8 bases. This CDR3 has 16 residues. Per the germline V gene, CDR1 is KGHSH and CDR2 is LQKENI. V trimming: 6 bases; J trimming: 0 bases; junction bases outside the gene matches: 7. The CDR3 loop reads CASSRTGGNSNQPQHF. CDR3 DNA sequence: TGTGCCAGCTCTCGCACAGGGGGAAATAGCAATCAGCCCCAGCATTTT.

Points on this clone: The junction shows a germline mismatch at one end, possibly a read error. The chain is built from TRBV6-1 and TRBJ1-4; 10 bases are a match to TRBD1. Germline CDR1 MNHNS, CDR2 SASEGT. This CDR3 comprises 16 residues. The CDR3 is CASREGTGVGNEKLFF. As DNA, the CDR3 is TGTGCCAGCAGGGAAGGGACAGGGGTTGGTAATGAAAAACTGTTTTTT.

This chain joins TRBV5-4 and TRBJ1-3; no clear D. This CDR3 comprises 14 residues. Germline loops: CDR1 SGHNT, CDR2 YYREEE (reference sequence). V was shortened by 0 bases and J by 0 bases, with 4 bases between the two germline ends. For the CDR3, the DNA is TGTGCCAGCAGCTTGGGGGGCTCTGGAAACACCATATATTTT. Translating it yields CASSLGGSGNTIYF.

The chain has TRBV11-2 and TRBJ2-5; no clear D gene. Germline CDR1 is SGHAT and CDR2 is FQNNGV. The V gene lost 7 bases and the J gene lost 1 base, with 13 bases spanning the gap. The CDR3 is made up of 14 amino acids. The CDR3 spells CASTLQASQETQYF. DNA for the CDR3: TGTGCCAGCACCCTTCAGGCTTCCCAAGAGACCCAGTACTTC.

This clone was seen more than once but under ten times. This rearrangement joins TRBV6-5 to TRBJ1-2, with D tentatively TRBD1 (5 bases). Germline CDR1 reads MNHEY; CDR2 reads SVGAGI. The CDR3 contains 13 residues. Deletions cut 6 bases from V and 4 bases from J, with 12 bases between. The CDR3 here is CASRTDMAYGYTF. In DNA form, the CDR3 reads TGTGCCAGCAGAACGGACATGGCCTATGGCTACACCTTC.

The genes are TRBV27 and TRBJ1-2; 8 nucleotides agree with TRBD1. The CDR3 totals 12 residues. CDR1 is MNHEY, CDR2 SMNVEV, per germline (reference sequence). V was pared by 6 bases and J by 6 bases, with 3 bases of the junction left unmatched. The CDR3 DNA sequence: TGTGCCAGCAGACAGGGGGTGGATGGCTACACCTTC. The encoded protein is CASRQGVDGYTF.

This sequence joins TRBV5-5 and TRBJ2-7; D not resolved. Germline V gives CDR1 SGHKS, CDR2 YYEKEE (reference sequence). Trimming stripped 0 bases from V and 6 bases from J, with 4 bases between. CDR3 length: 11 amino acids. CDR3 sequence (DNA): TGTGCCAGCAGCTTGGGGCCCGAGCAGTACTTC. Its translation: CASSLGPEQYF. Full variable domain (remainder filled in from reference TRBV5-5 and TRBJ2-7): DAGVTQSPTHLIKTRGQQVTLRCSPISGHKSVSWYQQVLGQGPQFIFQYYEKEERGRGNFPDRFSARQFPNYSSELNVNALLLGDSALYLCASSLGPEQYFGPGTRLTVT.

The chain links TRBV25-1 to TRBJ2-1; 8 bases line up with TRBD2. Trimming took 4 bases from V and 6 from J; bases not matched to a gene: 11. CDR3 length equals 16 residues. Germline V CDR1 and CDR2: MGHDK, SYGVNS. The CDR3 bases are TGTGCCAGCAGTGGCAGGACTAGCCGCGAACGCAATGAGCAGTTCTTC. This encodes CASSGRTSRERNEQFF. The complete variable domain, with remaining parts taken from reference TRBV25-1 and TRBJ2-1, reads EADIYQTPRYLVIGTGKKITLECSQTMGHDKMYWYQQDPGMELHLIHYSYGVNSTEKGDLSSESTVSRIRTEHFPLTLESARPSHTSQYLCASSGRTSRERNEQFFGPGTRLTVL.

V and J are TRBV18 and TRBJ2-5; perhaps TRBD1 as D (5 bases). Germline assignment: CDR1 KGHSH and CDR2 LQKENI. The ends were cut back, 2 bases at V and 2 bases at J, with 12 bases in the middle. This CDR3 comprises 15 residues. The CDR3 nucleotides read TGTGCCAGCTCACCAGCGACAGCCAGACAAGAGACCCAGTACTTC. Its protein product is CASSPATARQETQYF.

As for this clone: The identical CDR3 is also encoded by other nucleotide sequences in the sample. V is TRBV5-4 and J is TRBJ2-5; D gene uncertain. In germline, CDR1 is SGHNT, CDR2 YYREEE (reference sequence). Trimming removed 0 bases at V and 3 bases at J, with 0 bases between. The CDR3 has 11 residues. This CDR3 reads CASSLEETQYF. The CDR3 DNA reads TGTGCCAGCAGCTTGGAAGAGACCCAGTACTTC.

Here the CDR3 reads CASSSDRPWYGYTF. In DNA form, the CDR3 reads TGTGCCAGTAGTAGCGACCGCCCATGGTATGGCTACACCTTC. This chain links TRBV19 with TRBJ1-2; D unresolved. CDR1 and CDR2 from the germline V gene are LNHDA and SQIVND (reference sequence). V lost 4 bases and J 5 bases, leaving 14 bases between the germline ends. This CDR3 spans 14 amino acids.

This chain joins TRBV5-5 and TRBJ1-5; no firm D call. The germline V and J ends were trimmed by 0 bases and 2 bases, with 15 bases remaining between them. CDR1 and CDR2 from the germline V gene are SGHKS and YYEKEE (reference sequence). The CDR3 spans 17 residues. CDR3 sequence: CASSLALVGIGNQPQHF. The DNA for the CDR3 is TGTGCCAGCAGCTTGGCGTTAGTAGGAATCGGCAATCAGCCCCAGCATTTT.